The sequence of this T cell receptor beta chain was determined in a study of beta chain features in type 1 diabetes. Trimming cost V 2 bases and J 2 bases, with 10 bases left between them. CDR1 and CDR2 from the germline V gene are SGHTA and FQGTGA. This CDR3 region has 14 residues. This clone was seen a few times. As every portion of the isolated RNA was reverse transcribed, the sequencing read expressed TCRB transcripts. Only in-frame clones appear in the TCRdb table, and some are missing; sequencing was by immunoSEQ multiplex PCR. Of more than 150,000 clones listed, around an eighth were seen once; the top ten hold 0.5% to 0.75%.

The sample was central memory CD4+ T cells from blood. The clonotype originates from a woman younger than 30 in good health. The V gene is TRBV7-3, the J gene TRBJ2-7; D not certain. CDR3: CASSLDLDPYEQYF. CDR3 coding DNA: TGTGCCAGCAGCTTAGATCTAGATCCCTACGAGCAGTACTTC.